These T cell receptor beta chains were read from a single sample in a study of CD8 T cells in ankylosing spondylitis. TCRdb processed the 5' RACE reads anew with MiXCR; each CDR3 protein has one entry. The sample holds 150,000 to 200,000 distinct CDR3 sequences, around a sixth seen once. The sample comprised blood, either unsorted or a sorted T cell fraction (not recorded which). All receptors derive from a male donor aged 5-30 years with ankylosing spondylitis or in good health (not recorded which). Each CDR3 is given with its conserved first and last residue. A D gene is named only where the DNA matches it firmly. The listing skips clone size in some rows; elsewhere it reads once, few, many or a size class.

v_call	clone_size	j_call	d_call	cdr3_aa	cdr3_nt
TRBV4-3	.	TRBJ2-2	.	CASSQEGASTGELFF	TGCGCCAGCAGCCAAGAGGGGGCGAGCACCGGGGAGCTGTTTTTT
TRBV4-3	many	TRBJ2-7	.	CASSQEGPGREQYF	TGCGCCAGCAGCCAAGAAGGACCAGGAAGGGAGCAGTACTTC
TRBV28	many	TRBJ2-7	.	CASVGPGVGYEQYF	TGTGCCAGCGTTGGGCCAGGGGTCGGCTACGAGCAGTACTTC
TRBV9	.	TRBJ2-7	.	CASSVGGSLAYEQYF	TGTGCCAGCAGCGTAGGGGGTAGCCTCGCCTACGAGCAGTACTTC
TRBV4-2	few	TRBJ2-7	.	CASSQEAETSSYEQYF	TGTGCCAGCAGCCAAGAGGCCGAGACTAGCTCCTACGAGCAGTACTTC
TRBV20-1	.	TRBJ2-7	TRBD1	CSAGRTGLSYEQYF	TGCAGTGCGGGCCGGACAGGGCTATCCTACGAGCAGTACTTC
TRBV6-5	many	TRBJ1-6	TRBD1	CASSYSTGYSSYNSPLHF	TGTGCCAGCAGTTATTCGACAGGGTATAGCTCCTATAATTCACCCCTCCACTTT
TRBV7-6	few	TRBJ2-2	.	CASLLTASTGELFF	TGTGCCAGCCTACTTACAGCGAGCACCGGGGAGCTGTTTTTT
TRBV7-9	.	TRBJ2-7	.	CASSLSAYEQYF	TGTGCCAGCAGCCTTAGTGCTTACGAGCAGTACTTC
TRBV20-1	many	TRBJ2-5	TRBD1	CSARDRQGVSRETQYF	TGCAGTGCTAGAGATCGGCAGGGGGTCTCCCGAGAGACCCAGTACTTC
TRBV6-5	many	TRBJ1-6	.	CASSYSDTDYNSPLHF	TGTGCCAGCAGTTACTCCGATACGGACTATAATTCACCCCTCCACTTT
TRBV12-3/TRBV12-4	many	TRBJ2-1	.	CASIRLLGDEQFF	TGTGCCAGCATTCGACTCCTTGGCGATGAGCAGTTCTTC
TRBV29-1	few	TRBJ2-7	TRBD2	CSVEASGSYEQYF	TGCAGCGTTGAAGCTAGCGGATCCTACGAGCAGTACTTC
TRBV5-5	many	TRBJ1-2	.	CASSPLGRDYGYTF	TGTGCCAGCAGCCCCCTGGGCAGGGACTATGGCTACACCTTC
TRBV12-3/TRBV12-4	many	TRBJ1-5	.	CASRGGRISNQPQHF	TGTGCCAGCAGGGGGGGCAGGATTAGCAATCAGCCCCAGCATTTT
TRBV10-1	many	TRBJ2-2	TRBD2	CASSALAGLGTGELFF	TGCGCCAGCAGTGCCTTAGCGGGTTTGGGCACCGGGGAGCTGTTTTTT
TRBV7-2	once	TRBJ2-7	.	CASSLRQGIYEQYF	TGTGCCAGCAGCTTAAGGCAGGGGATCTACGAGCAGTACTTC